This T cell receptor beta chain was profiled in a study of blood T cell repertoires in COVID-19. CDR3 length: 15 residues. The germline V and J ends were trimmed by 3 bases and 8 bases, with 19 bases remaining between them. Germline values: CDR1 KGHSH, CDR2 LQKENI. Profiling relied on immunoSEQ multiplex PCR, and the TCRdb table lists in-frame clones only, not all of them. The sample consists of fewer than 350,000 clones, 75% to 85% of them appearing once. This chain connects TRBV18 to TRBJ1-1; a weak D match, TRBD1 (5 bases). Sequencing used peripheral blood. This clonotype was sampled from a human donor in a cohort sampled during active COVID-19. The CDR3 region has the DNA TGTGCCAGCTCACCCAGGGAAACGCCCGACCGGGAAGCTTTCTTT. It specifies CASSPRETPDREAFF.